Sequencing of this TCR beta chain was carried out in a study of blood T cells in healthy people across ages. The CDR3 is made up of 15 amino acids. The V gene's germline CDR1 is LGHDT and CDR2 YNNKEL (reference sequence). V lost 3 bases and J 0 bases, leaving 9 bases between the germline ends. With a J-beta primer mix and a sample-barcoded 5' primer, a second PCR ran roughly 6 to 11 cycles. TCRdb redid the calling of the 5' RACE reads with MiXCR, one entry per CDR3 protein. This sample has more than 1,400,000 distinct CDR3 sequences, with roughly 45% found just once. This TCR was recovered from a woman under 30 in good health. The sequencing sample was made of blood. The chain carries TRBV3-1 and TRBJ2-4; no firm D call. CDR3 coding DNA: TGTGCCAGCAGCCAGGGGTACCTAGCCAAAAACATTCAGTACTTC. It translates to CASSQGYLAKNIQYF.